This T cell receptor beta chain originates from a study of blood T cell repertoires in COVID-19. The protocol was immunoSEQ multiplex PCR, while the TCRdb copy is restricted to in-frame clones and leaves out a portion. The sample lists about 320,000 clones, about 90% seen once, with approximately 5.4% in the top ten. Germline V gene lookup returns CDR1 LGHDT and CDR2 YNNKEL (reference sequence). The ends lost 3 bases at V and 5 bases at J; junction bases unmatched: 5. The CDR3 is 15 amino acids. The sequenced sample consisted of PBMCs or T cells enriched from blood (not recorded which). This TCR derives from a woman between 25 and 40 years old who had recovered from COVID-19. The V gene is TRBV3-1 (or the pseudogene TRBV3-2), the J gene TRBJ2-7; the match to TRBD1 covers 12 bases. The CDR3 is CASSHGTGGRHEQYF. In DNA, the CDR3 is TGTGCCAGCAGCCATGGGACAGGGGGCCGACACGAGCAGTACTTC.